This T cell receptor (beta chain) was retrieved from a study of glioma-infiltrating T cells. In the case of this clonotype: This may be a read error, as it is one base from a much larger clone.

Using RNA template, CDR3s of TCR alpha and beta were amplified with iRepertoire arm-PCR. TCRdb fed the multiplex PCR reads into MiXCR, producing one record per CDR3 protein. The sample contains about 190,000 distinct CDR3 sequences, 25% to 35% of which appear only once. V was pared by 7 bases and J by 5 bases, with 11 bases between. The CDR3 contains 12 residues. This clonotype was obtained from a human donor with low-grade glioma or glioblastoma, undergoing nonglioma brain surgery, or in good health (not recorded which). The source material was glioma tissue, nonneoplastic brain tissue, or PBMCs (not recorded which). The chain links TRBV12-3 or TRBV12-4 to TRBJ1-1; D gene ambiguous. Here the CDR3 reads CASNARRTEAFF. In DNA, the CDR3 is TGTGCCAGCAATGCCCGGCGGACTGAAGCTTTCTTT.